Listed below are T cell receptor beta chains from one sample, sequenced in a study of cytomegalovirus exposure and HLA in healthy donors. TCRdb's copy holds only in-frame clones and misses some; the assay was immunoSEQ multiplex PCR. The repertoire has over 110,000 clones, 75% to 85% of them found once; the top ten carry 4.5%. Specimen: PBMCs. All receptors derive from a man aged 35-49 years in good health and CMV-seronegative. CDR3s include the opening cysteine and the closing phenylalanine or tryptophan. D genes are given only for firm matches. Clone sizes are given selectively: once, few, many, or a class where the clone is expanded.

d_gene,v_gene,abundance,j_gene,CDR3aa,CDR3nt
.,TRBV28,.,TRBJ1-3,CASSWPGTGNTIYF,TGTGCCAGCAGTTGGCCAGGGACTGGAAACACCATATATTTT
TRBD2,TRBV19,once,TRBJ2-1,CASSVGLAGGFEQFF,TGTGCCAGTAGTGTAGGACTAGCGGGGGGGTTTGAGCAGTTCTTC
.,TRBV12-5,.,TRBJ1-2,CASAPDPGIYGYTF,TGTGCTAGTGCTCCGGACCCCGGGATATATGGCTACACCTTC
TRBD1,TRBV7-9,.,TRBJ1-1,CASSKDRGTEAFF,TGTGCCAGCAGCAAGGACAGGGGCACTGAAGCTTTCTTT
.,TRBV5-4,.,TRBJ1-6,CASSLGGGNSPLHF,TGTGCCAGCAGCTTGGGGGGAGGCAATTCACCCCTCCACTTT
.,TRBV6-5,.,TRBJ2-2,CASRNRVNTGELFF,TGTGCCAGCAGGAACAGGGTTAACACCGGGGAGCTGTTTTTT
.,TRBV11-2,.,TRBJ1-1,CASSIDRFMNTEAFF,TGTGCCAGCAGCATTGACAGATTCATGAACACTGAAGCTTTCTTT
.,TRBV29-1,.,TRBJ2-4,CSVEDLQGMENIQYF,TGCAGCGTTGAAGATCTTCAGGGTATGGAAAACATTCAGTACTTC
.,TRBV15,.,TRBJ2-7,CATSRDLGARLYEQYF,TGTGCCACCAGCAGAGATTTGGGGGCCCGACTCTACGAGCAGTACTTC
.,TRBV7-3,.,TRBJ2-3,CASSLTFGTGLITDTQYF,TGTGCCAGCAGCTTAACGTTTGGAACAGGGCTTATCACAGATACGCAGTATTTT
TRBD1,TRBV30,.,TRBJ2-7,CAWSGIGQGDFSYEQYF,TGTGCCTGGAGCGGGATCGGACAGGGGGATTTTTCGTACGAGCAGTACTTC
.,TRBV30,.,TRBJ2-2,CAWRFLLLGELFF,TGTGCCTGGAGGTTCCTATTGCTCGGGGAGCTGTTTTTT
.,TRBV5-6,.,TRBJ1-2,CASSLGQGSGYTF,TGTGCCAGCAGCTTGGGTCAGGGGTCTGGCTACACCTTC
.,TRBV19,.,TRBJ2-1,CASNTGLIYNEQFF,TGTGCCAGTAACACGGGACTGATATACAATGAGCAGTTCTTC
.,TRBV2,.,TRBJ1-4,CASSEEGGGFREKLFF,TGTGCCAGCAGTGAAGAAGGTGGGGGGTTCCGTGAAAAACTGTTTTTT
TRBD1,TRBV27,.,TRBJ1-6,CASSPGTGESSYNSPLHF,TGTGCCAGCAGTCCAGGGACAGGGGAAAGCTCCTATAATTCACCCCTCCACTTT
.,TRBV30,.,TRBJ2-1,CAWSALSNEQFF,TGTGCCTGGAGTGCCCTCTCCAATGAGCAGTTCTTC
.,TRBV5-4,once,TRBJ2-5,CASSLGGEVETQYF,TGTGCCAGCAGCTTGGGAGGAGAAGTTGAGACCCAGTACTTC
TRBD2,TRBV7-3,.,TRBJ2-5,CASGLAVQETQYF,TGTGCCAGCGGACTAGCGGTCCAAGAGACCCAGTACTTC
TRBD2,TRBV7-9,.,TRBJ2-3,CASSLSPGLAGSDTQYF,TGTGCCAGCAGCTTATCCCCGGGGCTAGCGGGGTCGGATACGCAGTATTTT
.,TRBV7-2,.,TRBJ2-3,CASSLGWALDTQYF,TGTGCCAGCAGCCTAGGGTGGGCGTTAGATACGCAGTATTTT
TRBD2,TRBV7-2,.,TRBJ2-1,CASRPGTSPGAYNEQFF,TGTGCCAGCAGACCCGGGACTAGCCCGGGGGCATACAATGAGCAGTTCTTC
.,TRBV6-5,.,TRBJ2-7,CASSYIESYEQYF,TGTGCCAGCAGTTACATCGAGTCCTACGAGCAGTACTTC
TRBD1,TRBV7-6,once,TRBJ1-6,CASSPDRGGYNSPLHF,TGTGCCAGCAGCCCGGACAGGGGGGGTTATAATTCACCCCTCCACTTT
.,TRBV5-6,.,TRBJ2-5,CASSLQGPQETQYF,TGTGCCAGCAGCTTGCAGGGGCCCCAGGAGACCCAGTACTTC
TRBD1,TRBV28,.,TRBJ1-1,CASSSIAGQRPQNTEAFF,TGTGCCAGCAGTTCGATCGCGGGACAGCGCCCCCAGAACACTGAAGCTTTCTTT
.,TRBV12-5,.,TRBJ2-2,CASAKETGNTGELFF,TGTGCTAGTGCCAAAGAGACAGGAAACACCGGGGAGCTGTTTTTT
.,TRBV7-9,.,TRBJ1-6,CASSLIPAGDSPLHF,TGTGCCAGCAGCTTAATTCCGGCAGGGGATTCACCCCTCCACTTT
.,TRBV12-5,.,TRBJ2-5,CASGSGLGAHQETQYF,TGTGCTAGTGGTTCGGGGCTGGGGGCCCACCAAGAGACCCAGTACTTC
TRBD1,TRBV27,.,TRBJ1-6,CASSLTDRRNSPLHF,TGTGCCAGCAGTCTCACGGACAGGCGCAATTCACCCCTCCACTTT
TRBD2,TRBV6-1,.,TRBJ2-1,CASSEHLAGDSKKFF,TGTGCCAGCAGTGAACATCTAGCGGGTGACTCGAAGAAGTTCTTC
.,TRBV4-3,.,TRBJ1-3,CASSQEPGHGSGNTIYF,TGCGCCAGCAGCCAAGAACCGGGACATGGCTCTGGAAACACCATATATTTT